The 21 T cell receptor beta chains given below trace back to one sample, sequenced in a study of CD8+CD57+ T cells in acquired aplastic anemia. Profiles of TCR beta VDJ and CDR3 were generated from a genomic DNA template. Using its own MiXCR run on the reads, TCRdb lists one record per CDR3 protein. The sample lists about 160,000 distinct CDR3 sequences, 71% occurring once. Patients selected for sequencing had displayed CD8+CD57+ cell expansion by flow cytometry. Sequencing was performed on sorted CD4+, CD8+, or CD8+CD57+ T cells (not recorded which) from PBMCs. The origin of the receptors is a human donor with aplastic anemia.

This chain connects TRBV28 to TRBJ2-1; no clear D gene. V was cut by 8 bases and J by 4 bases, with 12 bases left in between. The CDR3 has 13 amino acids. Germline V gene lookup returns CDR1 MDHEN and CDR2 SYDVKM. CDR3 protein: CASELGEYNEQFF. Here the CDR3 DNA reads TGTGCCAGCGAACTTGGCGAGTACAATGAGCAGTTCTTC.

The chain couples TRBV19 to TRBJ1-2, with D possibly TRBD1 on 5 matching bases. The V gene lost 5 bases and the J gene lost 8 bases, with 18 bases spanning the gap. CDR3 length: 14 residues. Germline lookup yields CDR1 LNHDA and CDR2 SQIVND (reference sequence). Here the CDR3 DNA reads TGTGCCAGTAGTTCCCCGGACAAGAATGACGGCTACACCTTC. Protein product: CASSSPDKNDGYTF.

J is TRBJ2-7 and V is TRBV9; maybe TRBD1 (5 bases). The germline V gene has CDR1 SGDLS and CDR2 YYNGEE. The CDR3 runs to 14 residues. The germline V and J ends were trimmed by 3 bases and 2 bases, with 12 bases remaining between them. The DNA of the CDR3 is TGTGCCAGCAGCGCGTACAGGCTAACCTACGAGCAGTACTTC. As protein: CASSAYRLTYEQYF. Full variable domain (outside the CDR3, taken from reference TRBV9 and TRBJ2-7): DSGVTQTPKHLITATGQRVTLRCSPRSGDLSVYWYQQSLDQGLQFLIQYYNGEERAKGNILERFSAQQFPDLHSELNLSSLELGDSALYFCASSAYRLTYEQYFGPGTRLTVT.

In its sample, this clonotype was seen many times. This chain uses TRBV19 with TRBJ2-7; TRBD2 might be the D (5 bases). Germline values: CDR1 LNHDA, CDR2 SQIVND (reference sequence). Trimming took 2 bases from V and 2 from J, leaving 10 bases between them. There are 14 residues in the CDR3. The CDR3 sequence is CASSIFGGPYEQYF. In DNA form, the CDR3 reads TGTGCCAGTAGTATATTTGGCGGGCCCTACGAGCAGTACTTC.

A word on this clonotype: An end of the junction does not agree with germline; a read error may underlie this. The CDR3 nucleotides are TGCGCCAGCAGCCATGGGACTATCGGAGGGGAAGAGCAGTTCTTC. It yields the protein CASSHGTIGGEEQFF. The chain has TRBV7-2 and TRBJ2-1; 7 bases map to TRBD2. CDR1 SGHTA and CDR2 FQGNSA come from the germline V gene. This CDR3 has 15 residues.

The chain is built from TRBV7-4 and TRBJ2-7; the D gene is possibly TRBD2 (6 bases). V was cut by 6 bases and J by 0 bases, with 12 bases left in between. The CDR3 consists of 14 residues. Germline values: CDR1 SGHVT, CDR2 SQSDAQ. The CDR3 DNA reads TGTGCCAGCAGACTACACGGGAGCTCCTACGAGCAGTACTTC. Translation: CASRLHGSSYEQYF. Supplemented by reference TRBV7-4 and TRBJ2-7, the full variable domain reads GAGVSQSPRYKVAKRGRDVALRCDSISGHVTLYWYRQTLGQGSEVLTYSQSDAQRDKSGRPSGRFSAERPERSVSTLKIQRTEQGDSAVYLCASRLHGSSYEQYFGPGTRLTVT.

This clonotype was seen more than once but under ten times. J is TRBJ2-1 and V is TRBV2; 7 nucleotides align to TRBD1. V gave up 4 bases and J gave up 10 bases; unmatched junction bases: 4. The CDR3 covers 12 residues. The germline CDR1 and CDR2 sequences are SNHLY and FYNNEI. Written as DNA, the CDR3 is TGTGCCAGCAGTGGACAGGGTCGGGAGCAGTTCTTC. Translated, it gives CASSGQGREQFF.

The rearrangement links TRBV11-3 to TRBJ2-7; 10 bases are shared with TRBD2. The V gene end was trimmed by 0 bases and the J gene end by 7 bases; junction bases not matched to a gene: 3. This CDR3 has 14 amino acids. Per germline, CDR1 SGHNT and CDR2 YENEEA. The CDR3 reads CASSLEAGGGEQYF. CDR3 nucleotide sequence: TGTGCCAGCAGCTTAGAAGCGGGAGGGGGGGAGCAGTACTTC.

This chain uses TRBV19 with TRBJ1-1, with D possibly matching TRBD1 (5 bases). Germline values: CDR1 LNHDA, CDR2 SQIVND (reference sequence). Trimming pared 1 base from V and 3 bases from J, leaving 12 bases between. This CDR3 region has 15 residues. The DNA for the CDR3 is TGTGCCAGTAGTATAGTTCCCCCGGGGGACACTGAAGCTTTCTTT. This translates into CASSIVPPGDTEAFF.

The chain couples TRBV12-3 or TRBV12-4 to TRBJ2-5; a possible D gene is TRBD2 (5 bases). The V gene lost 6 bases and the J gene lost 5 bases, with 16 bases spanning the gap. The CDR3 is 14 amino acids. The DNA of the CDR3 is TGTGCCAGCAGCCTAGATTCTAGCAGGGAGACCCAGTACTTC. It is translated as CASSLDSSRETQYF.

In its sample, this clonotype was seen a few times. The rearrangement joins TRBV29-1 to TRBJ2-1, with TRBD1 matching 7 bases. The trim removed 4 bases at V and 2 bases at J, leaving 5 bases unmatched. This CDR3 has 14 residues. The germline CDR1 and CDR2 sequences are SQVTM and ANQGSEA. In nucleotides, the CDR3 is TGCAGCGTTGTAGGGGGCGAGGCCTACAATGAGCAGTTCTTC. Its protein is CSVVGGEAYNEQFF.

The V and J genes are TRBV7-2 and TRBJ2-3, with 10 bases fitting TRBD2. The CDR3 sequence is 14 residues long. The germline V gene has CDR1 SGHTA and CDR2 FQGNSA. V was clipped by 4 bases and J by 8 bases; unmatched bases: 6. The DNA for the CDR3 is TGTGCCAGCAGCTCTAGCGGGAGTTCCTCTACGCAGTATTTT. Amino acid sequence: CASSSSGSSSTQYF.

This rearrangement joins TRBV20-1 to TRBJ2-5; no clear D gene. The end of the DNA is better explained by TRBJ2-7, so the J call may be wrong. The CDR3 totals 11 residues. The germline V gene has CDR1 DFQATT and CDR2 SNEGSKA (reference sequence). The CDR3 DNA follows: TGCAGTGCTAGTTTCCACTACGAGCAGTACTTC. This translates into CSASFHYEQYF.

The V and J genes are TRBV20-1 and TRBJ2-7, with 8 bases fitting TRBD2. CDR3 size: 15 residues. J lost 7 bases, V lost 0 bases, and 11 bases had no gene match. Germline lookup yields CDR1 DFQATT and CDR2 SNEGSKA (reference sequence). The DNA for the CDR3 is TGCAGTGCTAGAGATCTGGGTAGCGGGGACCAAGAGCAGTACTTC. Residues: CSARDLGSGDQEQYF.

The V call is TRBV7-3, the J call TRBJ2-1, with 11 nucleotides matching TRBD2. This CDR3 is 16 amino acids long. Germline V gives CDR1 SGHTA, CDR2 FQGTGA. V lost 5 bases to trimming and J lost 4 bases; unmatched junction nucleotides: 7. DNA of the CDR3: TGTGCCAGCAGCCCCCGGGCTAGCGGGGGGTACAATGAGCAGTTCTTC. It codes for CASSPRASGGYNEQFF.

About this clonotype: The junction and the germline gene differ at one end; a read error may be behind it. The chain combines TRBV24-1 with TRBJ2-7, with D tentatively TRBD1 (5 bases). CDR1 and CDR2 (germline): KGHDR, SFDVKD. There are 15 residues in the CDR3. In DNA, the CDR3 is TGTGCCAGCAGTTACGCCAGGGTGCCTACCTACGAGCAGTACTTC. It translates to CASSYARVPTYEQYF.

This clonotype was counted between two and nine times. This chain links TRBV2 with TRBJ2-5; a possible D gene is TRBD1 (6 bases). Germline loops: CDR1 SNHLY, CDR2 FYNNEI. This CDR3 is 12 amino acids long. V lost 6 bases and J 4 bases, leaving 9 bases between the germline ends. CDR3 residues: CASRGQRETQYF. CDR3 nucleotide sequence: TGTGCCAGCAGAGGACAGAGAGAGACCCAGTACTTC.

CDR3 DNA: TGCGCCAGCAGCCCGACGGCAGGGCGGGATGAGCAGTTCTTC. Its protein product is CASSPTAGRDEQFF. The chain carries TRBV5-1 and TRBJ2-1, with D perhaps assigned TRBD1 or TRBD2 (5 bases each). Germline V gene data show CDR1 as SGHRS and CDR2 as YFSETQ. V lost 4 bases, J lost 8 bases, and 16 bases lay in between. The CDR3 is 14 amino acids.

The gene calls are TRBV7-9 and TRBJ2-7, with TRBD2 matching 13 bases. J lost 3 bases, V lost 4 bases, and 6 bases had no gene match. Germline V CDR1 and CDR2: SEHNR, FQNEAQ (reference sequence). CDR3 length: 16 residues. DNA of the CDR3: TGTGCCAGCAGCTCCGGGACTAGCGGGGTGGTCTACGAGCAGTACTTC. Translated: CASSSGTSGVVYEQYF.

The V gene is TRBV20-1, the J gene TRBJ1-1; a possible D gene is TRBD1 (5 bases). Germline V CDR1 and CDR2: DFQATT, SNEGSKA (reference sequence). The CDR3 contains 14 residues. Trimming left V 6 bases short and J 1 base short, with 15 bases between. In DNA form, the CDR3 reads TGCAGTGCCAGTAGTATGACAGAGAACACTGAAGCTTTCTTT. Protein: CSASSMTENTEAFF.

V usage is TRBV13 and J usage is TRBJ2-3; tentative D call: TRBD1 (6 bases). V lost 6 bases and J 6 bases, leaving 19 bases between the germline ends. Per germline, CDR1 PRHDT and CDR2 FYEKMQ (reference sequence). CDR3 length: 15 residues. The CDR3 coding sequence is TGTGCCAGCAGTACTCAGGGGCCCCAGGGTGATACGCAGTATTTT. Its translation: CASSTQGPQGDTQYF.